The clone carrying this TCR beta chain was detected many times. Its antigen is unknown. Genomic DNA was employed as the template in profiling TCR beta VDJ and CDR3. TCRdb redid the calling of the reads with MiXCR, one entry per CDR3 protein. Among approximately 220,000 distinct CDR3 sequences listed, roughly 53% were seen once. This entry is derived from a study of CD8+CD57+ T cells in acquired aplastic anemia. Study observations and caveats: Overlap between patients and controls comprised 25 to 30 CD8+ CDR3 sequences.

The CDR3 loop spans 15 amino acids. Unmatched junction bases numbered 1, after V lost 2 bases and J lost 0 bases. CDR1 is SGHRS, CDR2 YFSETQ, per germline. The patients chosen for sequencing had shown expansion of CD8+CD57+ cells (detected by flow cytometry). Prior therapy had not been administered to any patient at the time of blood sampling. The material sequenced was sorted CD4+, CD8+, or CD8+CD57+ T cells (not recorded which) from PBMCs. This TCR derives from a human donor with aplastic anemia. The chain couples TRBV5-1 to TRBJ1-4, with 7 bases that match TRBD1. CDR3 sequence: CASSFGTATNEKLFF. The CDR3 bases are TGCGCCAGCAGCTTTGGGACAGCAACTAATGAAAAACTGTTTTTT.